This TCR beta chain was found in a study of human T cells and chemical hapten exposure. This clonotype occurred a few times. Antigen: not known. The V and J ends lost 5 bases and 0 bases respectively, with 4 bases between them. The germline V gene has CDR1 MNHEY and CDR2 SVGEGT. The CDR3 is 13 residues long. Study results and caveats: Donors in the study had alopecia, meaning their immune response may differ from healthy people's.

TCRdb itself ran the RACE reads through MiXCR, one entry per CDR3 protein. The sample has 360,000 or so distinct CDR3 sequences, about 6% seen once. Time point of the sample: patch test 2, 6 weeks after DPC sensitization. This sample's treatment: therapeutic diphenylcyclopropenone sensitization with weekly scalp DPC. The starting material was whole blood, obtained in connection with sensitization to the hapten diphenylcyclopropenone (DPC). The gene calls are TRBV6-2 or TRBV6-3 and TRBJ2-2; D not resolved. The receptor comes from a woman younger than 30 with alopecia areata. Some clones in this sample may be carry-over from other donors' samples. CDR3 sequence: CASSNANTGELFF. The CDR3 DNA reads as TGTGCCAGCAGTAACGCGAACACCGGGGAGCTGTTTTTT.